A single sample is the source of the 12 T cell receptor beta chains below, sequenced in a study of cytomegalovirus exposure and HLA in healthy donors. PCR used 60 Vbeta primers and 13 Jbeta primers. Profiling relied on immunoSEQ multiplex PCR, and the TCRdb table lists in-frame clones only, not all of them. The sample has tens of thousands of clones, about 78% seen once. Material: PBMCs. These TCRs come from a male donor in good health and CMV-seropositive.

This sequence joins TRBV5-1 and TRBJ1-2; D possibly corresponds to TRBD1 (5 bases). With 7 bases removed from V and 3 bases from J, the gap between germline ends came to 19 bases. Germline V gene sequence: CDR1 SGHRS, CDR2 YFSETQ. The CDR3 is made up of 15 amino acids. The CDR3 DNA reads TGCGCCAGCCGCTCCCTTCCGGGGGAAGACTATGGCTACACCTTC. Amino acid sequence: CASRSLPGEDYGYTF.

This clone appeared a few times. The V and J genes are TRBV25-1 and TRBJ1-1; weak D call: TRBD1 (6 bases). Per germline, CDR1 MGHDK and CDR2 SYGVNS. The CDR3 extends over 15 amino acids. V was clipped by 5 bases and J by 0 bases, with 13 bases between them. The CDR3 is CASSPTTGMNTEAFF. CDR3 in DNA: TGTGCCAGCAGTCCTACGACAGGCATGAACACTGAAGCTTTCTTT.

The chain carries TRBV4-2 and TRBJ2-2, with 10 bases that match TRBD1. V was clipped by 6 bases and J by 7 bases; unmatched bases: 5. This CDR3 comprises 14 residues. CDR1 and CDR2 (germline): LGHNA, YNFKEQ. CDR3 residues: CASRGTGVIGELFF. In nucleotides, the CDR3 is TGTGCCAGCAGAGGGACAGGGGTAATCGGGGAGCTGTTTTTT.

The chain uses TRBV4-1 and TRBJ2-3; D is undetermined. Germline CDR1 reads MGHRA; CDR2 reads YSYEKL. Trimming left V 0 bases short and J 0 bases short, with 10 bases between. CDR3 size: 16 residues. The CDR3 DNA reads TGCGCCAGCAGCCAAGAACAGCCCTCTAGCACAGATACGCAGTATTTT. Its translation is CASSQEQPSSTDTQYF.

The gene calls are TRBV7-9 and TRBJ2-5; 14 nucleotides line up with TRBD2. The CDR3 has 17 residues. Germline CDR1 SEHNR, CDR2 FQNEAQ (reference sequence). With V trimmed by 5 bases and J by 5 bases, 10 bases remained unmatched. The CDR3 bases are TGTGCCAGCAGCCCTAGACTAGCGGGGGGGCTCGCGGAGACCCAGTACTTC. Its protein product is CASSPRLAGGLAETQYF.

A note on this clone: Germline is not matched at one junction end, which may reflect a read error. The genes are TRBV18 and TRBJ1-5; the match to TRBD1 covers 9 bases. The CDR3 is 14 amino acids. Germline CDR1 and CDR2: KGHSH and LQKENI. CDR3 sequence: CASSLGQGNQSQHF. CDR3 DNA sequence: TGTGCCAGCTCACTGGGACAGGGCAATCAGTCCCAGCATTTT.

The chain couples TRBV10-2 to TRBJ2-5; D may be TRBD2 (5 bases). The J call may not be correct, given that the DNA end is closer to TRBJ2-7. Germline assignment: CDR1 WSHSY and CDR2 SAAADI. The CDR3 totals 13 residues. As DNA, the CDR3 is TGCGCCAGCGGGGAGCTTCCTACCTACGAGCAGTACTTC. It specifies CASGELPTYEQYF.

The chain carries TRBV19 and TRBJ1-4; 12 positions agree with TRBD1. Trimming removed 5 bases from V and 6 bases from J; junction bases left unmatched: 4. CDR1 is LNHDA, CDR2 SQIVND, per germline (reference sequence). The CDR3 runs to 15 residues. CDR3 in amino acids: CASSPGTGGDEKLFF. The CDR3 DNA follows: TGTGCCAGTAGTCCGGGGACAGGGGGCGATGAAAAACTGTTTTTT. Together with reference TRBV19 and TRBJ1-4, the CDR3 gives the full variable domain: DGGITQSPKYLFRKEGQNVTLSCEQNLNHDAMYWYRQDPGQGLRLIYYSQIVNDFQKGDIAEGYSVSREKKESFPLTVTSAQKNPTAFYLCASSPGTGGDEKLFFGSGTQLSVL.

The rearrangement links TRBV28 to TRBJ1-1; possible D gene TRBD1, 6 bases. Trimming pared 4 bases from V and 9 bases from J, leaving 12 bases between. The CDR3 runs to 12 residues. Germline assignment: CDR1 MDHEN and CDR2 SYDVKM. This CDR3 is CASSSIGQKAFF. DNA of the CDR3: TGTGCCAGCAGTTCCATTGGACAGAAAGCTTTCTTT.

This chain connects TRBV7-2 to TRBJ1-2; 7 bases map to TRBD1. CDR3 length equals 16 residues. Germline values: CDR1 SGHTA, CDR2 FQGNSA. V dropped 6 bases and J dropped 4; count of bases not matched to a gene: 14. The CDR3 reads CASSRGPAEALYGYTF. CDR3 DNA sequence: TGTGCCAGCAGTAGGGGGCCAGCCGAAGCCCTCTATGGCTACACCTTC. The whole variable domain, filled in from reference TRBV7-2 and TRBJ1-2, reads GAGVSQSPSNKVTEKGKDVELRCDPISGHTALYWYRQSLGQGLEFLIYFQGNSAPDKSGLPSDRFSAERTGGSVSTLTIQRTQQEDSAVYLCASSRGPAEALYGYTFGSGTRLTVV.

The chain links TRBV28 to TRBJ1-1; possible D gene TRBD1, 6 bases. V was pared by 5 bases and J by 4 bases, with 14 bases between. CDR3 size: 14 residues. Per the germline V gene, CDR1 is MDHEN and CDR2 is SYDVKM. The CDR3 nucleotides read TGTGCCAGCAGTATCGTCGGGGGGCGCACTGAAGCTTTCTTT. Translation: CASSIVGGRTEAFF.

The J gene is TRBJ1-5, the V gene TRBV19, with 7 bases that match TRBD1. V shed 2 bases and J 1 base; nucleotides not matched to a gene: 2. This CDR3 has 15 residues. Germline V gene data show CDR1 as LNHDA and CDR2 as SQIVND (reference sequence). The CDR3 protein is CASSILGQSNQPQHF. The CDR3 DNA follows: TGTGCCAGTAGTATATTGGGACAGAGCAATCAGCCCCAGCATTTT.